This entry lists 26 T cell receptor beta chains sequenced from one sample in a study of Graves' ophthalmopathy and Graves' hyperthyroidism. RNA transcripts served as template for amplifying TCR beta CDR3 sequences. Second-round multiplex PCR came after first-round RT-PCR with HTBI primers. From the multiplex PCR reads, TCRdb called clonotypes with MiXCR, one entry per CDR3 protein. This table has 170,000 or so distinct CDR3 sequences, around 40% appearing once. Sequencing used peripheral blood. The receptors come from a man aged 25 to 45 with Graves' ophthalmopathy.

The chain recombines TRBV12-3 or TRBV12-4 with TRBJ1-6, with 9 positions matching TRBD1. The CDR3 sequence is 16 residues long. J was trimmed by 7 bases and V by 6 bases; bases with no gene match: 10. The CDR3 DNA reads TGTGCCAGCAGCCTGACTGGGACAGGGTGGAATTCACCCCTCCACTTT. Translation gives CASSLTGTGWNSPLHF.

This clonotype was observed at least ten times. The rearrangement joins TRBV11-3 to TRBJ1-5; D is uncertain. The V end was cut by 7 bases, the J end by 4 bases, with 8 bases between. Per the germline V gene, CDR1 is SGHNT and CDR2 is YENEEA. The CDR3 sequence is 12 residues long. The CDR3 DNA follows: TGTGCCAGCACGCACCCAAATCAGCCCCAGCATTTT. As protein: CASTHPNQPQHF.

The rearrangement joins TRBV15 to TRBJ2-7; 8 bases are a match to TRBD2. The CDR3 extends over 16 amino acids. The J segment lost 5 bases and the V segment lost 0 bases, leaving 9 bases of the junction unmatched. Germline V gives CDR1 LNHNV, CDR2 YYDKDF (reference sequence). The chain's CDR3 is CATSRDAFGTSNEQYF. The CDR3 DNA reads TGTGCCACCAGCAGAGACGCGTTTGGGACTAGTAACGAGCAGTACTTC.

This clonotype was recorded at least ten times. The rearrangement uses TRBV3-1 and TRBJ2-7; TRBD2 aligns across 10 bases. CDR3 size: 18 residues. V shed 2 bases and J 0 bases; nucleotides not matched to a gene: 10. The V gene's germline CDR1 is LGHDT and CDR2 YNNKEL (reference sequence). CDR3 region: CASSQRVSGRKSSYEQYF. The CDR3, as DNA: TGTGCCAGCAGCCAAAGGGTTAGCGGGAGGAAGAGCTCCTACGAGCAGTACTTC.

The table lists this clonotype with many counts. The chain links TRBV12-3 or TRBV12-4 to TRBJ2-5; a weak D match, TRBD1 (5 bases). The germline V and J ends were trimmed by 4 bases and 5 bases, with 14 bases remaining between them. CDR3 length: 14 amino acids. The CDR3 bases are TGTGCCAGCAGTTCCCGCCAGGGCTTGGAGACCCAGTACTTC. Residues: CASSSRQGLETQYF.

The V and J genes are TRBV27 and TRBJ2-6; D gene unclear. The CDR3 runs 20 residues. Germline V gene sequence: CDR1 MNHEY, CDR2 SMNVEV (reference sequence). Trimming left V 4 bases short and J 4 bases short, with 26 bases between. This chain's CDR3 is CASSSIIRTPPGSGANVLTF. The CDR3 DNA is TGTGCCAGCAGTTCCATAATAAGGACGCCCCCCGGGTCCGGGGCCAACGTCCTGACTTTC.

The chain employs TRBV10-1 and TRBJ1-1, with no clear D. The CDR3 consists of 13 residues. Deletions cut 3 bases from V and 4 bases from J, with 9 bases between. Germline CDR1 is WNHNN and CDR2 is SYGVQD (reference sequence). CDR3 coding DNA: TGCGCCAGCAGTGAAGGCCGGGGCACTGAAGCTTTCTTT. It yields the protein CASSEGRGTEAFF.

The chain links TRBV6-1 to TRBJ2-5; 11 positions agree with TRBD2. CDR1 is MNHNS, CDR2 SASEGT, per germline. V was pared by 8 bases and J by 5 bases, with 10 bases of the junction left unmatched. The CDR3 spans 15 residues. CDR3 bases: TGTGCCAGCCGGGGACTAGCGGAACCCCCCGAGACCCAGTACTTC. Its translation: CASRGLAEPPETQYF.

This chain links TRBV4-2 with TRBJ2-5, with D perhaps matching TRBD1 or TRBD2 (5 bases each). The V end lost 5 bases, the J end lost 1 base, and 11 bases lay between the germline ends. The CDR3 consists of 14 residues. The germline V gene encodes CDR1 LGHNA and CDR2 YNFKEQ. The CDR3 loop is CASSSHGTQETQYF. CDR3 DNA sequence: TGTGCCAGCAGCTCCCACGGGACCCAAGAGACCCAGTACTTC.

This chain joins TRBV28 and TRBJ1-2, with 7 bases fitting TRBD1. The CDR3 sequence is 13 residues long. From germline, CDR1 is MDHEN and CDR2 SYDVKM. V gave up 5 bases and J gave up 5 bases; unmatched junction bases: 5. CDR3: CASSTPQGYGYTF. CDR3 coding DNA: TGTGCCAGCAGTACACCACAGGGGTATGGCTACACCTTC.

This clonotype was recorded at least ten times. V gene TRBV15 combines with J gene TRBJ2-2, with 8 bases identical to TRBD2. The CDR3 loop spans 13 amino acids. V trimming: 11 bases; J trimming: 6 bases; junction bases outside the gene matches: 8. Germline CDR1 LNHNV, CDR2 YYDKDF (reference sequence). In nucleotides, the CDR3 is TGTGCCTCGCGCGGGAGGACGGCCGGGGAGCTGTTTTTT. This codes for CASRGRTAGELFF.

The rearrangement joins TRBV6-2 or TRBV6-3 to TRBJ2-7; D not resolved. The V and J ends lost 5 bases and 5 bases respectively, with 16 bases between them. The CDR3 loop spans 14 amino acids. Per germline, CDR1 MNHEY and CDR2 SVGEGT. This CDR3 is CASSQPDPPHEQYF. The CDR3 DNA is TGTGCCAGCAGTCAGCCGGACCCGCCCCACGAGCAGTACTTC.

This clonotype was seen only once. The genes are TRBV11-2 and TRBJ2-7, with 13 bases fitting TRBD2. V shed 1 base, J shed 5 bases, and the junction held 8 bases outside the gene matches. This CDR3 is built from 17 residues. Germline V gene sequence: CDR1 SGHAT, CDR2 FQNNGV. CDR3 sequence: CASSLVGGLAGIDEQYF. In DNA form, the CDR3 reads TGTGCCAGCAGCTTAGTGGGGGGACTAGCGGGAATCGACGAGCAGTACTTC.

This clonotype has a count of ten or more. The CDR3: CASGLAGYEQYF. DNA for the CDR3: TGTGCCAGCGGCTTGGCAGGCTACGAGCAGTACTTC. J is TRBJ2-7 and V is TRBV6-2 or TRBV6-3; D gene uncertain. Germline V gene sequence: CDR1 MNHEY, CDR2 SVGEGT. This CDR3 comprises 12 residues. Between the trimmed V and J ends, which lost 8 bases and 3 bases, there was a span of 11 bases.

CDR3 sequence: CASTRAGNTIYF. In DNA, the CDR3 is TGTGCCAGCACCAGAGCTGGAAACACCATATATTTT. The rearrangement joins TRBV12-3 or TRBV12-4 to TRBJ1-3; unclear D gene. V was trimmed by 7 bases and J by 2 bases, leaving 6 bases between them. The CDR3 sequence is 12 residues long.

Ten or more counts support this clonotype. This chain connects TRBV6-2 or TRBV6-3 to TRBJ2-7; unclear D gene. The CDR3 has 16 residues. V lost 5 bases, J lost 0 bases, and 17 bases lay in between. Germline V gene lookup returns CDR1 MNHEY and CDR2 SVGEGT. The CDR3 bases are TGTGCCAGCAGTCCAAGACACCTACAAAGCTCCTACGAGCAGTACTTC. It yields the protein CASSPRHLQSSYEQYF.

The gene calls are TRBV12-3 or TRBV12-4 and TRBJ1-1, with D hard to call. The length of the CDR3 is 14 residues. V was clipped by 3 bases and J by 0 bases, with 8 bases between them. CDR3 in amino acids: CASSLWDVNTEAFF. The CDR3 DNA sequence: TGTGCCAGCAGTTTGTGGGATGTGAACACTGAAGCTTTCTTT.

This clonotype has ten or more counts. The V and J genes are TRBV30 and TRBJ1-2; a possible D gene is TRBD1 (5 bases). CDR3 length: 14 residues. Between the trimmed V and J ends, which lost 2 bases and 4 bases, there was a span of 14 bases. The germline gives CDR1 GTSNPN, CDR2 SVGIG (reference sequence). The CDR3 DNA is TGTGCCTGGAGTCGGACACAGGCGTCCTATGGCTACACCTTC. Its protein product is CAWSRTQASYGYTF. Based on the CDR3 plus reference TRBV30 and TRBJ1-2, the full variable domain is SQTIHQWPATLVQPVGSPLSLECTVEGTSNPNLYWYRQAAGRGLQLLFYSVGIGQISSEVPQNLSASRPQDRQFILSSKKLLLSDSGFYLCAWSRTQASYGYTFGSGTRLTVV.

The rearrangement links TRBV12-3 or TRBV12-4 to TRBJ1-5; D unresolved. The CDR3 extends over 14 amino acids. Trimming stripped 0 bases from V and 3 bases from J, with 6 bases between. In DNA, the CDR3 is TGTGCCAGCAGTTTAGCGGTGGACAATCAGCCCCAGCATTTT. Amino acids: CASSLAVDNQPQHF.

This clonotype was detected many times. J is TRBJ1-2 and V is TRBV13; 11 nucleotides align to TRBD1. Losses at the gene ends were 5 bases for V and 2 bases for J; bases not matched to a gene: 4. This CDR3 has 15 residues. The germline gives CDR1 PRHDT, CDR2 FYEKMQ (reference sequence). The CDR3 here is CASSPGQGANYGYTF. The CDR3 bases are TGTGCCAGCAGCCCTGGACAGGGGGCAAACTATGGCTACACCTTC.

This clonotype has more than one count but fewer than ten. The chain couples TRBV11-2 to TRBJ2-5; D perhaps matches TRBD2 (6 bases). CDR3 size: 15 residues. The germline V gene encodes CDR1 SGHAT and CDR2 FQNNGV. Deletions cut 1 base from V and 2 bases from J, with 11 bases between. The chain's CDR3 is CASSLGGVRQETQYF. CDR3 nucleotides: TGTGCCAGCAGCTTAGGGGGGGTGCGACAAGAGACCCAGTACTTC.

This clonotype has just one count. The DNA for the CDR3 is TGTGCCAGCAGCCCCGGGACCGTCCTCAATCAGCCCCAGCATTTT. It translates to CASSPGTVLNQPQHF. The chain joins TRBV27 to TRBJ1-5; D is perhaps TRBD1 (5 bases). The CDR3 length is 15 residues. CDR1 and CDR2 from the germline V gene are MNHEY and SMNVEV (reference sequence). With 6 bases removed from V and 3 bases from J, the gap between germline ends came to 15 bases.

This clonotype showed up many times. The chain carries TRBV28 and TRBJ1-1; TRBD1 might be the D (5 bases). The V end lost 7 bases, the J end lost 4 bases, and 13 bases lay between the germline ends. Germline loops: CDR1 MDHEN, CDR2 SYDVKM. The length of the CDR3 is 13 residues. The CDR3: CASTVGTSTEAFF. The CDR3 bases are TGTGCCAGCACGGTAGGGACGAGCACTGAAGCTTTCTTT.

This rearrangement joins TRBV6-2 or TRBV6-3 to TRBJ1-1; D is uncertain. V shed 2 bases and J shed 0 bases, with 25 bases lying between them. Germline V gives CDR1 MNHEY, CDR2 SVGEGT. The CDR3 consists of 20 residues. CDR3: CASSYKAVQIPPILNTEAFF. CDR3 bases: TGTGCCAGCAGTTACAAGGCGGTACAGATTCCGCCTATTTTGAACACTGAAGCTTTCTTT.

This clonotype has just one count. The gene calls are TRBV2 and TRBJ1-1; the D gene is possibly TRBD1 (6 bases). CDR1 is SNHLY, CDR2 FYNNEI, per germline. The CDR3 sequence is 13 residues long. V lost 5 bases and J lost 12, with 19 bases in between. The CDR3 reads CASSTSERGDTFF. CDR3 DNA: TGTGCCAGCAGTACGTCTGAGAGAGGGGACACTTTCTTT.

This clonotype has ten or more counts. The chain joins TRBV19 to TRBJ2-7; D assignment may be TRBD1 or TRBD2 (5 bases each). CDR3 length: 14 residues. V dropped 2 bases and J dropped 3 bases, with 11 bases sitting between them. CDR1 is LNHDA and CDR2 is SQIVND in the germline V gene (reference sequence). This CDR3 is CASSIQLGDYEQYF. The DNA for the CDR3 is TGTGCCAGTAGTATACAACTGGGGGACTACGAGCAGTACTTC.